Each of the 10 T cell receptor beta chains below was sequenced from the same sample in a study of read filtering for tumor transcriptome and immune sequencing (dated by TCRdb to 2018 to 2020). The reads were generated on an Illumina HiSeq 4000. TCR libraries were built from 400 ng RNA with the Immunoverse kit, using molecular barcoded adaptors covering alpha/delta and beta/gamma chains. The raw public reads went through TCRdb reprocessing: fastp at Q25, MiXCR clone calling, in-frame beta chains kept. CDR3 protein sequences are deduplicated, and each keeps its most common genes and DNA. Present in this sample are roughly 25,000 distinct CDR3 sequences, approximately 15% of which were seen just once. In total, the top ten clones hold roughly two fifths of the sample. The sample comprised a population of CD138-negative cells sorted from bone marrow. The sample's cell subset or site label is to be understood as: bone marrow mononuclear cells depleted of CD138+ plasma/myeloma cells by negative magnetic selection. The receptors shown here come from a donor at least 40 years old with multiple myeloma.

The sample holds many counts of this clonotype. This chain connects TRBV3-1 to TRBJ2-7; D unclear. The CDR3 has 13 residues. V shed 4 bases and J shed 4 bases, with 11 bases lying between them. From germline, CDR1 is LGHDT and CDR2 YNNKEL (reference sequence). The CDR3 loop is CASSPRAVYEQYF. In DNA form, the CDR3 reads TGTGCCAGCAGCCCGAGAGCCGTTTACGAGCAGTACTTC.

This clonotype was picked up many times. The chain links TRBV7-9 to TRBJ2-2; 7 bases agree with TRBD1. Trimming took 5 bases from V and 5 from J; bases not matched to a gene: 8. Germline CDR1 reads SEHNR; CDR2 reads FQNEAQ (reference sequence). The CDR3 loop spans 15 amino acids. CDR3 DNA sequence: TGTGCCAGCAGCCGGAAAAAGACAGGGACCGGGGAGCTGTTTTTT. Its translation: CASSRKKTGTGELFF.

This clonotype was found many times. The J gene is TRBJ2-3, the V gene TRBV19, with D tentatively TRBD2 (6 bases). V lost 5 bases and J lost 2, with 8 bases in between. The CDR3 contains 13 residues. CDR1 is LNHDA and CDR2 is SQIVND in the germline V gene (reference sequence). The CDR3: CASSRGFTDTQYF. The CDR3 nucleotides are TGTGCCAGTAGTCGGGGGTTCACAGATACGCAGTATTTT.

At least ten counts were recorded for this clonotype. The J gene is TRBJ2-3, the V gene TRBV11-2, with TRBD1 matching 7 bases. CDR1 is SGHAT, CDR2 FQNNGV, per germline. V trimming: 3 bases; J trimming: 3 bases; junction bases outside the gene matches: 3. The CDR3 consists of 14 residues. The CDR3 sequence is CASSLSRGTDTQYF. CDR3 DNA sequence: TGTGCCAGCAGCTTGTCCAGGGGGACAGATACGCAGTATTTT. Drawing the rest from reference TRBV11-2 and TRBJ2-3, the complete variable domain is EAGVAQSPRYKIIEKRQSVAFWCNPISGHATLYWYQQILGQGPKLLIQFQNNGVVDDSQLPKDRFSAERLKGVDSTLKIQPAKLEDSAVYLCASSLSRGTDTQYFGPGTRLTVL.

This clonotype was recorded at least ten times. V gene TRBV19 combines with J gene TRBJ2-1; D may correspond to TRBD1 or TRBD2 (5 bases each). V was pared by 3 bases and J by 7 bases, with 16 bases between. Germline V lookup: CDR1 LNHDA, CDR2 SQIVND (reference sequence). CDR3 length: 15 residues. The CDR3 protein is CASSMGVSRTNEQFF. The CDR3 DNA sequence: TGTGCCAGTAGTATGGGGGTGAGCCGTACGAATGAGCAGTTCTTC.

There are many counts of this clonotype. This chain connects TRBV19 to TRBJ2-1, with 8 bases aligning to TRBD2. The CDR3 contains 15 residues. Germline CDR1 is LNHDA and CDR2 is SQIVND (reference sequence). V was pared by 4 bases and J by 7 bases, with 9 bases of the junction left unmatched. DNA of the CDR3: TGTGCCAGTAGTACCGCGGGAGGAGGATGGAATGAGCAGTTCTTC. As protein: CASSTAGGGWNEQFF.

For this clonotype: This sequence may be a read error, since a much larger clone differs from it by one base. The V and J genes are TRBV14 and TRBJ2-5, with unresolved D. Trimming shortened V by 0 bases and J by 8 bases, and 4 bases separated the two germline ends. CDR3 length: 11 amino acids. CDR1 SGHDN and CDR2 FVKESK come from the germline V gene. Here the CDR3 DNA reads TGTGCCAGCAGCCAAGATGATACCCAGTACTTC. Amino acids: CASSQDDTQYF. Full variable domain (remainder filled in from reference TRBV14 and TRBJ2-5): EAGVTQFPSHSVIEKGQTVTLRCDPISGHDNLYWYRRVMGKEIKFLLHFVKESKQDESGMPNNRFLAERTGGTYSTLKVQPAELEDSGVYFCASSQDDTQYFGPGTRLLVL.

This clonotype was observed many times. The rearrangement links TRBV6-4 to TRBJ2-5; TRBD1 matches 7 bases. Trimming removed 3 bases from V and 3 bases from J; junction bases left unmatched: 7. CDR3 length: 15 residues. Germline CDR1 and CDR2: MRHNA and SNTAGT. The CDR3 spells CASSESDRAKETQYF. As DNA, the CDR3 is TGTGCCAGCAGTGAGTCAGACAGGGCGAAAGAGACCCAGTACTTC.

A word on this clonotype: A read error may account for a junction end that differs from germline. V is TRBV27 and J is TRBJ1-5; D remains unclear. The CDR3 covers 15 residues. The germline CDR1 and CDR2 sequences are MNHEY and SMNVEV (reference sequence). The CDR3 sequence is CAGSTFGGSNQPQHF. CDR3 nucleotide sequence: TGTGCCGGCAGTACCTTCGGAGGTAGCAATCAGCCCCAGCATTTT.

This clonotype was observed at least ten times. The V and J genes are TRBV7-8 and TRBJ2-7; D might be TRBD2 (6 bases). Trimming left V 5 bases short and J 0 bases short, with 17 bases between. This CDR3 spans 16 amino acids. CDR1 is SGHVS, CDR2 FQNEAQ, per germline. In DNA, the CDR3 is TGTGCCAGCAGCGTCAATAGCGGAGGCAACTCCTACGAGCAGTACTTC. It codes for CASSVNSGGNSYEQYF.